A selection of T cell receptor beta chains follows, all from one sample in a study of blood T cell repertoires in COVID-19. TCRdb keeps only in-frame clones here, not all; method: immunoSEQ multiplex PCR. The sample contains some 47,000 clones, roughly 82% of which appear only once. Sequenced sample: peripheral blood. Every receptor here comes from a woman aged 55-75 years with acute or convalescent COVID-19. Both conserved end residues are part of each CDR3. A D gene is named only where the DNA matches it firmly. Clone size is stated in some rows and not others, as once, few, many or a class when expanded.

J,size,V,D,DNA,CDR3
TRBJ1-6,-,TRBV28,TRBD1,TGTGCCAGCAGGCCCGGGACAGGAGGGTCACCCCTCCACTTT,CASRPGTGGSPLHF
TRBJ1-2,-,TRBV28,TRBD1,TGTGCCAGCAGTGACCCCGGGACAGCGAACTATGGCTACACCTTC,CASSDPGTANYGYTF
TRBJ1-1,-,TRBV5-1,TRBD1,TGCGCCAGCAGCTTGGAGGGACAGGGTGAAGCTTTCTTT,CASSLEGQGEAFF
TRBJ1-6,-,TRBV28,-,TGTGCCAGCAGTCGCGCAGCGGTCCCGAATAATTCACCCCTCCACTTT,CASSRAAVPNNSPLHF
TRBJ2-7,-,TRBV19,-,TGTGCCAGTAGTAGGCAGGGAGGACTCTACGAGCAGTACTTC,CASSRQGGLYEQYF
TRBJ2-7,few,TRBV21-1,-,TGTGCCAGCAGACTAGCGGGGGTTTCGGGCGAGCAGTACTTC,CASRLAGVSGEQYF
TRBJ1-2,-,TRBV7-2,-,TGTGCCAGCAGCTTTTCTCCAGGGGACTATGGCTACACCTTC,CASSFSPGDYGYTF
TRBJ2-1,once,TRBV6-2/TRBV6-3,-,TGTGCCAGCAGTTATGTTGTAGACAATGAGCAGTTCTTC,CASSYVVDNEQFF
TRBJ1-4,-,TRBV19,TRBD1,TGTGCCAGTAGTTCACAGGGGGAAAAACTGTTTTTT,CASSSQGEKLFF
TRBJ2-7,-,TRBV15,TRBD1,TGTGCCACCAGCCTGGACAGGGGCTACGAGCAGTACTTC,CATSLDRGYEQYF
TRBJ2-7,-,TRBV5-4,TRBD2,TGTGCCAGCAGCTTTTCCGTCGGGGGGTTTTACGAGCAGTACTTC,CASSFSVGGFYEQYF
TRBJ1-6,-,TRBV2,-,TGTGCCAGCAGTGTTAGCCAGGGGTATTCACCCCTCCACTTT,CASSVSQGYSPLHF
TRBJ2-7,-,TRBV5-4,TRBD2,TGTGCCAGCAGCTCGGGGACTAGCGGGGCGCAATACGAGCAGTACTTC,CASSSGTSGAQYEQYF
TRBJ2-2,-,TRBV3-1/TRBV3-2,TRBD2,TGTGCCAGCAGTCTGGGACTAGCGGGAGTTTCTAGGACCGGGGAGCTGTTTTTT,CASSLGLAGVSRTGELFF
TRBJ2-2,-,TRBV18,-,TGTGCCAGCTCACCTTGGAGCCTGAACGCCGGGGAGCTGTTTTTT,CASSPWSLNAGELFF
TRBJ2-3,-,TRBV2,TRBD2,TGTGCCAGCAGGGCGCTAGCGGGAGCAGATACGCAGTATTTT,CASRALAGADTQYF
TRBJ1-6,-,TRBV3-1/TRBV3-2,TRBD1,TGTGCCAGCAGCGGACAGGGAAATTCACCCCTCCACTTT,CASSGQGNSPLHF
TRBJ2-7,-,TRBV10-3,-,TGTGCCATCAGGGAAGGGACATCCGAGCAGTACTTC,CAIREGTSEQYF
TRBJ2-5,-,TRBV4-1,TRBD1,TGCGCCAGCAGCCAACCCGGGACAGGGGGAAAGACCCAGTACTTC,CASSQPGTGGKTQYF
TRBJ1-2,-,TRBV2,TRBD1,TGTGCCAGCAGTGAAATAGGGACAGGGGGCTATGGCTACACCTTC,CASSEIGTGGYGYTF
TRBJ2-1,once,TRBV7-8,-,TGTGCCAGCAGCCCCCAAACCAGGGGCGATGAGCAGTTCTTC,CASSPQTRGDEQFF
TRBJ2-7,-,TRBV7-8,-,TGTGCCAGCAGCCCCCGGGACACTGGAGAGCAGTACTTC,CASSPRDTGEQYF
TRBJ1-6,-,TRBV5-4,TRBD1,TGTGCCAGCAGCAAGGGACAGGTTGGCTCACCCCTCCACTTT,CASSKGQVGSPLHF